The 23 T cell receptor beta chains in this list originate from one sample, sequenced in a study of blood T cell repertoires in COVID-19. Using immunoSEQ multiplex PCR, the repertoire was profiled, and TCRdb retains in-frame clones only, with some absent. Counted here are about 81,000 clones, about 86% occurring once; the ten biggest clones make up more than 4.5%. Material: peripheral blood. These receptors originate from a woman older than 75 with acute or convalescent COVID-19.

The genes are TRBV18 and TRBJ1-2; TRBD1 matches 7 bases. Germline CDR1 reads KGHSH; CDR2 reads LQKENI. Trimming at V came to 3 bases and at J to 0 bases, leaving 7 bases not matched to a gene. This CDR3 contains 16 residues. The CDR3: CASSPGQSVANYGYTF. The CDR3 DNA reads as TGTGCCAGCTCACCGGGACAGAGTGTTGCTAACTATGGCTACACCTTC.

The chain employs TRBV18 and TRBJ2-5; 8 bases are a match to TRBD2. CDR1 and CDR2 (germline): KGHSH, LQKENI. The CDR3 consists of 16 residues. V dropped 1 base and J dropped 0; count of bases not matched to a gene: 4. CDR3 loop: CASSPLSGGYQETQYF. The CDR3 nucleotides read TGTGCCAGCTCACCACTAAGCGGGGGATACCAAGAGACCCAGTACTTC.

This clone was picked up one time. The chain links TRBV7-3 to TRBJ1-1; weak D call: TRBD1 (5 bases). V lost 5 bases to trimming and J lost 4 bases, with 14 bases between them. The CDR3 extends over 14 amino acids. From germline, CDR1 is SGHTA and CDR2 FQGTGA. The CDR3 DNA follows: TGTGCCAGCAGCGCAATAGGGGAGGGCACTGAAGCTTTCTTT. This gives the protein CASSAIGEGTEAFF.

The gene calls are TRBV10-3 and TRBJ1-5; D is possibly TRBD1 (6 bases). Germline values: CDR1 ENHRY, CDR2 SYGVKD. V lost 0 bases and J 3 bases, leaving 9 bases between the germline ends. The CDR3 is made up of 15 amino acids. The CDR3 DNA is TGTGCCATCAGTGAGTCGGGGGGGCACAATCAGCCCCAGCATTTT. Its translation is CAISESGGHNQPQHF.

This chain joins TRBV19 and TRBJ1-5; 8 bases are shared with TRBD1. J was trimmed by 6 bases and V by 6 bases; bases with no gene match: 4. CDR1 is LNHDA, CDR2 SQIVND, per germline (reference sequence). The length of the CDR3 is 13 residues. CDR3 residues: CASRGQAAQPQHF. CDR3 nucleotides: TGTGCCAGTAGGGGACAGGCCGCTCAGCCCCAGCATTTT.

The gene calls are TRBV30 and TRBJ1-6; 9 bases match TRBD1. Germline assignment: CDR1 GTSNPN and CDR2 SVGIG (reference sequence). The length of the CDR3 is 13 residues. V shed 4 bases, J shed 7 bases, and the junction held 2 bases outside the gene matches. The CDR3 DNA follows: TGTGCCTGGATGGGACAGGGAAATTCACCCCTCCACTTT. This codes for CAWMGQGNSPLHF.

The V gene is TRBV14, the J gene TRBJ2-7, with TRBD2 matching 13 bases. The CDR3 runs to 15 residues. CDR1 and CDR2 from the germline V gene are SGHDN and FVKESK. With 5 bases clipped from V and 3 bases from J, the junction kept 4 bases outside the gene matches. For the CDR3, the DNA is TGTGCCAGCAGCACGGGACTAGCGGGACGCTACGAGCAGTACTTC. It codes for CASSTGLAGRYEQYF.

The chain uses TRBV7-9 and TRBJ1-2, with D hard to call. Germline lookup yields CDR1 SEHNR and CDR2 FQNEAQ (reference sequence). Trimming took 1 base from V and 8 from J, leaving 8 bases between them. The CDR3 covers 12 residues. CDR3 coding DNA: TGTGCCAGCAGCTTAGACCGCCTAGGCTACACCTTC. Its protein product is CASSLDRLGYTF.

The chain employs TRBV4-3 and TRBJ2-7; unclear D gene. Germline V lookup: CDR1 LGHNA, CDR2 YSLEER. Trimming stripped 1 base from V and 0 bases from J, with 10 bases between. The length of the CDR3 is 15 residues. CDR3 DNA sequence: TGCGCCAGCAGCCAAGGAAGGTGGAGCTCCTACGAGCAGTACTTC. Amino acid sequence: CASSQGRWSSYEQYF.

The chain has TRBV6-5 and TRBJ2-7, with 9 bases fitting TRBD1. Germline V gene data show CDR1 as MNHEY and CDR2 as SVGAGI. The length of the CDR3 is 16 residues. J gave up 5 bases and V 0 bases, and 8 bases lay outside the gene matches. The CDR3 sequence is CASSYSNRGLSNEQYF. The CDR3 DNA is TGTGCCAGCAGTTACTCGAACAGGGGGCTCAGCAACGAGCAGTACTTC.

This clone was picked up a small number of times. J is TRBJ2-7 and V is TRBV10-3; TRBD2 aligns across 8 bases. Per the germline V gene, CDR1 is ENHRY and CDR2 is SYGVKD. Trimming at V came to 11 bases and at J to 5 bases, leaving 11 bases not matched to a gene. This CDR3 contains 13 residues. CDR3 sequence: CASVGSGGHEQYF. CDR3 nucleotides: TGTGCCTCAGTAGGGAGCGGGGGACACGAGCAGTACTTC.

This rearrangement joins TRBV7-9 to TRBJ1-3; 9 bases are shared with TRBD1. Germline CDR1 and CDR2: SEHNR and FQNEAQ (reference sequence). The junction had 0 bases not matched to a gene; V was cut back by 1 base and J by 2 bases. The CDR3 loop spans 15 amino acids. The CDR3 DNA follows: TGTGCCAGCAGCTTAGGGGACAGGGCTGGAAACACCATATATTTT. This gives the protein CASSLGDRAGNTIYF.

The V and J genes are TRBV5-1 and TRBJ2-7; TRBD2 aligns across 10 bases. Germline CDR1 is SGHRS and CDR2 is YFSETQ. The CDR3 has 13 residues. V gave up 10 bases and J gave up 4 bases; unmatched junction bases: 8. For the CDR3, the DNA is TGCGCCTCGGCCTTAGCGGGAGGATACGAGCAGTACTTC. It encodes CASALAGGYEQYF.

The chain employs TRBV14 and TRBJ1-3; no definite D call. Germline lookup yields CDR1 SGHDN and CDR2 FVKESK. This CDR3 has 11 amino acids. Trimming took 6 bases from V and 4 from J, leaving 4 bases between them. CDR3 nucleotide sequence: TGTGCCAGCAGTCAGGGAAACACCATATATTTT. Its protein is CASSQGNTIYF.

The chain employs TRBV19 and TRBJ1-5; TRBD1 matches 11 bases. From germline, CDR1 is LNHDA and CDR2 SQIVND (reference sequence). The CDR3 is made up of 16 amino acids. J was trimmed by 3 bases and V by 3 bases; bases with no gene match: 4. The CDR3 sequence is CASSIRTGGNNQPQHF. In DNA form, the CDR3 reads TGTGCCAGTAGTATCCGGACAGGGGGCAACAATCAGCCCCAGCATTTT.

This clone was seen a few times. This sample includes further DNA sequences coding for the same CDR3. This chain links TRBV27 with TRBJ1-5; D might be TRBD1 (6 bases). The germline gives CDR1 MNHEY, CDR2 SMNVEV (reference sequence). The CDR3 is made up of 13 amino acids. The V gene lost 3 bases and the J gene lost 5 bases, with 8 bases spanning the gap. Here the CDR3 reads CASSLRGYQPQHF. CDR3 DNA sequence: TGTGCCAGCAGTTTGAGGGGGTATCAGCCCCAGCATTTT.

The chain is built from TRBV19 and TRBJ1-4, with 10 bases lining up with TRBD1. Germline-derived CDR1 and CDR2 are LNHDA and SQIVND (reference sequence). J lost 10 bases, V lost 3 bases, and 14 bases had no gene match. The CDR3 spans 17 residues. The CDR3 region has the DNA TGTGCCAGTAGTATTGTCGGGACAGGGGACATGAGGGGAAAACTGTTTTTT. Protein: CASSIVGTGDMRGKLFF. Full variable domain (outside the CDR3, taken from reference TRBV19 and TRBJ1-4): DGGITQSPKYLFRKEGQNVTLSCEQNLNHDAMYWYRQDPGQGLRLIYYSQIVNDFQKGDIAEGYSVSREKKESFPLTVTSAQKNPTAFYLCASSIVGTGDMRGKLFFGSGTQLSVL.

This chain uses TRBV15 with TRBJ2-3; no clear D gene. Per germline, CDR1 LNHNV and CDR2 YYDKDF (reference sequence). CDR3 length: 14 amino acids. Trimming shortened V by 4 bases and J by 4 bases, and 12 bases separated the two germline ends. CDR3 protein: CATSKWQNADTQYF. CDR3 coding DNA: TGTGCCACCAGCAAGTGGCAGAACGCAGATACGCAGTATTTT.

The chain uses TRBV30 and TRBJ1-5; TRBD1 aligns across 7 bases. Trimming cost V 1 base and J 11 bases; bases outside gene matches: 8. The V gene's germline CDR1 is GTSNPN and CDR2 SVGIG (reference sequence). The CDR3 length is 13 residues. The CDR3 sequence is CAWSEGEGQSQHF. The CDR3, as DNA: TGTGCCTGGAGTGAGGGCGAGGGACAGTCCCAGCATTTT.

The chain combines TRBV4-1 with TRBJ2-1; TRBD2 aligns across 10 bases. This CDR3 contains 17 residues. Germline V gene lookup returns CDR1 MGHRA and CDR2 YSYEKL. The V segment lost 0 bases and the J segment 8 bases; nucleotides outside the gene matches: 10. The CDR3 DNA is TGCGCCAGCAGCCAAGAGGGAAGCGGGGGGGTGTGGGATGAGCAGTTCTTC. It yields the protein CASSQEGSGGVWDEQFF.

CDR3 amino acids: CASRGQGTNSPLHF. CDR3 in DNA: TGTGCCAGCAGGGGACAGGGTACGAATTCACCCCTCCACTTT. The chain carries TRBV27 and TRBJ1-6, with TRBD1 identical over 9 bases. The V and J ends lost 6 bases and 7 bases, in that order; junction bases with no gene match: 4. Germline V gene lookup returns CDR1 MNHEY and CDR2 SMNVEV (reference sequence). The CDR3 runs 14 residues.

V usage is TRBV25-1 and J usage is TRBJ1-6; TRBD1 matches 10 bases. CDR1 and CDR2 from the germline V gene are MGHDK and SYGVNS. There are 15 residues in the CDR3. V trimming: 4 bases; J trimming: 7 bases; junction bases outside the gene matches: 4. In DNA form, the CDR3 reads TGTGCCAGCAGTGGCTCGGGACAGGGGAATTCACCCCTCCACTTT. This gives the protein CASSGSGQGNSPLHF.

The V gene is TRBV7-2, the J gene TRBJ2-7, with TRBD2 identical over 10 bases. There are 15 residues in the CDR3. Trimming at V came to 5 bases and at J to 2 bases, leaving 6 bases not matched to a gene. Germline assignment: CDR1 SGHTA and CDR2 FQGNSA. In DNA form, the CDR3 reads TGTGCCAGCAGCCAACCGGGACTAGCGACCTACGAGCAGTACTTC. As protein: CASSQPGLATYEQYF.